Below, 20 T cell receptor beta chains from the same sample are listed, as sequenced in a study of technical replicates of blood from several donors. Sequencing used immunoSEQ multiplex PCR; TCRdb keeps in-frame clones, though not all of them. The repertoire holds tens of thousands of clones, with 95% to 98% as singletons. Sequences were obtained from T cells isolated from PBMCs. Receptor source: a human donor in good health.

The chain combines TRBV5-1 with TRBJ2-1; D possibly corresponds to TRBD2 (6 bases). The V gene lost 6 bases and the J gene lost 0 bases, with 13 bases spanning the gap. CDR1 is SGHRS and CDR2 is YFSETQ in the germline V gene. CDR3 length: 15 amino acids. The CDR3 sequence: CASTRDGSSYNEQFF. In DNA form, the CDR3 reads TGCGCCAGCACCCGGGACGGGAGCTCCTACAATGAGCAGTTCTTC.

This clone has a single count. V is TRBV27 and J is TRBJ1-1; D gene ambiguous. Germline V gives CDR1 MNHEY, CDR2 SMNVEV (reference sequence). The CDR3 loop spans 11 amino acids. V dropped 5 bases and J dropped 12 bases, with 13 bases sitting between them. The CDR3 spells CASSKNVATFF. DNA of the CDR3: TGTGCCAGCAGTAAGAACGTCGCGACTTTCTTT.

V is TRBV5-6 and J is TRBJ2-1; D gene uncertain. This CDR3 is built from 12 residues. Trimming took 4 bases from V and 5 from J, leaving 7 bases between them. The germline gives CDR1 SGHDT, CDR2 YYEEEE. The CDR3 bases are TGTGCCAGCAGCACCCGGGACAATGAGCAGTTCTTC. Protein sequence: CASSTRDNEQFF. Complete variable domain (other parts from reference TRBV5-6 and TRBJ2-1): DAGVTQSPTHLIKTRGQQVTLRCSPKSGHDTVSWYQQALGQGPQFIFQYYEEEERQRGNFPDRFSGHQFPNYSSELNVNALLLGDSALYLCASSTRDNEQFFGPGTRLTVL.

The count of this clone is one. The chain joins TRBV30 to TRBJ1-3, with D unclear. Between the trimmed V and J ends, which lost 7 bases and 2 bases, there was a span of 12 bases. The CDR3 consists of 13 residues. Germline V gene data show CDR1 as GTSNPN and CDR2 as SVGIG (reference sequence). The CDR3 nucleotides are TGTGCCTCAAGGAGAGCGCCTGGAAACACCATATATTTT. Translated, it gives CASRRAPGNTIYF.

The chain couples TRBV11-3 to TRBJ1-2; no clear D gene. This CDR3 spans 13 amino acids. V lost 1 base and J lost 8, with 11 bases in between. The germline V gene encodes CDR1 SGHNT and CDR2 YENEEA. The CDR3 loop reads CASSLGCGSGYTF. The CDR3 DNA sequence: TGTGCCAGCAGCTTAGGGTGCGGGAGCGGCTACACCTTC.

V and J are TRBV5-1 and TRBJ1-5; D possibly corresponds to TRBD1 (6 bases). Trimming cost V 2 bases and J 5 bases, with 8 bases left between them. Germline V gene data show CDR1 as SGHRS and CDR2 as YFSETQ. This CDR3 contains 13 residues. In DNA form, the CDR3 reads TGCGCCAGCAGCTTACAGGGTTATCAGCCCCAGCATTTT. Amino acids: CASSLQGYQPQHF.

The chain is built from TRBV7-7 and TRBJ2-3; tentative D call: TRBD2 (5 bases). The CDR3 totals 13 residues. Trimming took 5 bases from V and 5 from J, leaving 11 bases between them. The germline V gene has CDR1 SSHAT and CDR2 FNYEAQ (reference sequence). CDR3 protein: CASSGGAVDTQYF. The CDR3, as DNA: TGTGCCAGCAGCGGCGGAGCGGTAGATACGCAGTATTTT.

The V gene is TRBV6-1, the J gene TRBJ1-1, with D perhaps matching TRBD1 (6 bases). V was shortened by 4 bases and J by 2 bases, with 14 bases between the two germline ends. The CDR3 covers 15 residues. Germline V gene sequence: CDR1 MNHNS, CDR2 SASEGT. This CDR3 reads CASSGDIRVNTEAFF. The CDR3 nucleotides read TGTGCCAGCAGTGGGGACATTAGGGTAAACACTGAAGCTTTCTTT.

V gene TRBV5-5 combines with J gene TRBJ2-7; maybe TRBD1 (6 bases). The length of the CDR3 is 13 residues. V lost 1 base, J lost 7 bases, and 12 bases lay in between. Germline V lookup: CDR1 SGHKS, CDR2 YYEKEE (reference sequence). CDR3 loop: CASSLSGGEEQYF. The CDR3 bases are TGTGCCAGCAGCTTGTCTGGGGGCGAAGAGCAGTACTTC.

This chain connects TRBV7-2 to TRBJ2-5; D is perhaps TRBD2 (6 bases). Per germline, CDR1 SGHTA and CDR2 FQGNSA. This CDR3 contains 14 residues. With 4 bases removed from V and 5 bases from J, the gap between germline ends came to 14 bases. Here the CDR3 reads CASSWLGTLETQYF. The CDR3 DNA is TGTGCCAGCAGCTGGCTCGGGACTTTGGAGACCCAGTACTTC.

The chain recombines TRBV28 with TRBJ1-5; D possibly corresponds to TRBD1 (6 bases). CDR3 size: 16 residues. Per the germline V gene, CDR1 is MDHEN and CDR2 is SYDVKM. Trimming took off 5 bases at V and 0 bases at J, with 14 bases between the two ends. The CDR3 is CASSTYTGPSNQPQHF. CDR3 coding DNA: TGTGCCAGCAGTACGTACACAGGGCCTAGCAATCAGCCCCAGCATTTT.

The CDR3 region has the DNA TGTGCCAGCAGCCCCGGGGGTAGCGGGGCCTCCTACGAGCAGTACTTC. Translation gives CASSPGGSGASYEQYF. V gene TRBV28 combines with J gene TRBJ2-7; 8 nucleotides line up with TRBD2. The CDR3 spans 16 residues. V shed 6 bases, J shed 0 bases, and the junction held 10 bases outside the gene matches. Germline V gene data show CDR1 as MDHEN and CDR2 as SYDVKM.

Written as DNA, the CDR3 is TGTGCCAGCAGTTTATACCCCCAGGGGGCCCTTTACGAGCAGTACTTC. Its protein is CASSLYPQGALYEQYF. This chain links TRBV27 with TRBJ2-7; 8 bases are a match to TRBD1. The germline CDR1 and CDR2 sequences are MNHEY and SMNVEV (reference sequence). The CDR3 loop spans 16 amino acids. The V and J ends lost 1 base and 4 bases, in that order; junction bases with no gene match: 9.

The sample holds one count of this clone. V usage is TRBV6-5 and J usage is TRBJ2-3; TRBD2 might be the D (6 bases). Germline V gene sequence: CDR1 MNHEY, CDR2 SVGAGI. The CDR3 consists of 15 residues. V was pared by 0 bases and J by 5 bases, with 12 bases between. CDR3 residues: CASSYSREDVDTQYF. The CDR3 coding sequence is TGTGCCAGCAGTTACTCGAGGGAGGATGTAGATACGCAGTATTTT.

The CDR3 nucleotides are TGTGCCAGCTCACCACGGGAGGGCGGGATGGGCAATCAGCCCCAGCATTTT. Its protein is CASSPREGGMGNQPQHF. This chain links TRBV18 with TRBJ1-5; D is undetermined. CDR1 and CDR2 from the germline V gene are KGHSH and LQKENI. Trimming removed 1 base at V and 2 bases at J, with 15 bases between. CDR3 length equals 17 residues.

This chain joins TRBV5-8 and TRBJ1-1; the match to TRBD1 covers 9 bases. Trimming at V came to 1 base and at J to 4 bases, leaving 5 bases not matched to a gene. The germline V gene encodes CDR1 SGHTS and CDR2 YDEGEE. This CDR3 has 15 residues. In DNA, the CDR3 is TGTGCCAGCAGCTTGCCAACAGGGGGCCTCACTGAAGCTTTCTTT. It specifies CASSLPTGGLTEAFF.

The chain is built from TRBV10-3 and TRBJ1-1; D is perhaps TRBD1 (6 bases). Trimming took 6 bases from V and 0 from J, leaving 8 bases between them. Per the germline V gene, CDR1 is ENHRY and CDR2 is SYGVKD. The CDR3 contains 13 residues. CDR3 bases: TGTGCCATCAGGGGACACATGAACACTGAAGCTTTCTTT. Amino acid sequence: CAIRGHMNTEAFF.

The gene calls are TRBV10-3 and TRBJ2-4, with 10 bases lining up with TRBD1. The CDR3 runs to 17 residues. The V gene's germline CDR1 is ENHRY and CDR2 SYGVKD. Trimming at V came to 7 bases and at J to 0 bases, leaving 9 bases not matched to a gene. The CDR3 coding sequence is TGTGCCATCACCGGGACAGGGGTAGTTTCAGCCAAAAACATTCAGTACTTC. Translated, it gives CAITGTGVVSAKNIQYF.

The rearrangement joins TRBV10-3 to TRBJ1-1; D is ambiguous. The V end lost 7 bases, the J end lost 0 bases, and 6 bases lay between the germline ends. The CDR3 spans 12 residues. Germline CDR1 ENHRY, CDR2 SYGVKD. The CDR3 DNA reads TGTGCCATCAATTCTATGAACACTGAAGCTTTCTTT. This codes for CAINSMNTEAFF.

DNA for the CDR3: TGTGCCAGCAGCTCTCTAGCGGGGGATTACAATGAGCAGTTCTTC. This encodes CASSSLAGDYNEQFF. This chain joins TRBV5-4 and TRBJ2-1; TRBD2 agrees at 10 bases. The CDR3 runs 15 residues. The germline CDR1 and CDR2 sequences are SGHNT and YYREEE (reference sequence). The ends lost 3 bases at V and 4 bases at J; junction bases unmatched: 4.